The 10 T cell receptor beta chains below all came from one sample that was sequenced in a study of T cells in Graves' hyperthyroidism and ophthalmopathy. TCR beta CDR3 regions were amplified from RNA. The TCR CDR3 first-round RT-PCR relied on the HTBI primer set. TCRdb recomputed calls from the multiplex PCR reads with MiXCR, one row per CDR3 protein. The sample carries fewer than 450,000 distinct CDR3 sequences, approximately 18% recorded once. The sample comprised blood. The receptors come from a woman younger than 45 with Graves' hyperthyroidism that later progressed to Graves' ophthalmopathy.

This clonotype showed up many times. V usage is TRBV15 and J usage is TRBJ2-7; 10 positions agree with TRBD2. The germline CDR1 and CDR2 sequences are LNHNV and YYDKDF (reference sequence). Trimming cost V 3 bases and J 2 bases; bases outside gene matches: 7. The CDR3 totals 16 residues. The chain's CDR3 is CATSSLAGVLPYEQYF. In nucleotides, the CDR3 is TGTGCCACCAGCAGCCTAGCGGGAGTGCTCCCCTACGAGCAGTACTTC.

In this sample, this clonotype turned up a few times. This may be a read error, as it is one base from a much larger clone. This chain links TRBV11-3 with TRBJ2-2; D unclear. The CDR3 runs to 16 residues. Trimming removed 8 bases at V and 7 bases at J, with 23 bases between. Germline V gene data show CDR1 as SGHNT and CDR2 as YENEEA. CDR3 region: CASSVGSTPSGGELFF. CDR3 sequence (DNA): TGTGCCAGCTCTGTAGGATCGACGCCCTCCGGCGGGGAGCTGTTTTTT.

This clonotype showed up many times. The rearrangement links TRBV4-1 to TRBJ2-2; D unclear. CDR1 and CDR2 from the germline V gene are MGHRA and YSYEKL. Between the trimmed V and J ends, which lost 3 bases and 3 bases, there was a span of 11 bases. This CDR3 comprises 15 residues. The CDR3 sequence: CASSHKFVDTGELFF. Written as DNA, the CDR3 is TGCGCCAGCAGCCATAAGTTTGTAGACACCGGGGAGCTGTTTTTT.

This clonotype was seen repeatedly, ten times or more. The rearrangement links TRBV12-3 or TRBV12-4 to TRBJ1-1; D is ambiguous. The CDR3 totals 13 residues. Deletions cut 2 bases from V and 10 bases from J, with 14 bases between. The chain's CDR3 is CASSLRGGRIAFF. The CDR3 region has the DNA TGTGCCAGCAGTTTACGTGGTGGGAGAATAGCTTTCTTT.

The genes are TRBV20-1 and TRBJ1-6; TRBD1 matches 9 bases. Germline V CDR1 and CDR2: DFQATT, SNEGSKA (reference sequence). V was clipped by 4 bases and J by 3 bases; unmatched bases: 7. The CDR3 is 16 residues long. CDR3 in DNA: TGCAGTGCTATCCTTGGGACAGGGAACTATAATTCACCCCTCCACTTT. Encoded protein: CSAILGTGNYNSPLHF.

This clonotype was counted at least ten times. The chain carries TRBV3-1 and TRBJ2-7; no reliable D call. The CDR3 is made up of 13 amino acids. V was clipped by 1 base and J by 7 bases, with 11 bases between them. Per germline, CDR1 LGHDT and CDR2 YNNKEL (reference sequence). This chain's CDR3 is CASSQGPDGEQYF. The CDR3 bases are TGTGCCAGCAGCCAAGGGCCGGACGGGGAGCAGTACTTC.

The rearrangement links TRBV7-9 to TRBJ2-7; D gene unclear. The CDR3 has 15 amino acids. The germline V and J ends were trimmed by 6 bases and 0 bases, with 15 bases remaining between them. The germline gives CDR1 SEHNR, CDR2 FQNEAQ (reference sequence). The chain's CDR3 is CASSPPGVNSYEQYF. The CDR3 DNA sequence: TGTGCCAGCAGTCCCCCGGGCGTAAACTCCTACGAGCAGTACTTC. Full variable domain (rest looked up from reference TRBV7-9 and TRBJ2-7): DTGVSQNPRHKITKRGQNVTFRCDPISEHNRLYWYRQTLGQGPEFLTYFQNEAQLEKSRLLSDRFSAERPKGSFSTLEIQRTEQGDSAMYLCASSPPGVNSYEQYFGPGTRLTVT.

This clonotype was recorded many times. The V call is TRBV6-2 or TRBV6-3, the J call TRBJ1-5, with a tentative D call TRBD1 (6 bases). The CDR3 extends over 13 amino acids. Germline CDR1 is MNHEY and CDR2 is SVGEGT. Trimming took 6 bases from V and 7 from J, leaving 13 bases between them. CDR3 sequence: CASRNQGRQPQHF. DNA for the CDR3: TGTGCCAGCAGGAATCAGGGGAGGCAGCCCCAGCATTTT.

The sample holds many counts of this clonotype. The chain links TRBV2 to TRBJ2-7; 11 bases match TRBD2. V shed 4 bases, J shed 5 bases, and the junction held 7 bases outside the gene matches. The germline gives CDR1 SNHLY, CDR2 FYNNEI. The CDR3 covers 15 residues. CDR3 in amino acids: CASSGLAGRGHEQYF. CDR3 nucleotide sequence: TGTGCCAGCAGTGGACTAGCGGGAAGGGGCCACGAGCAGTACTTC.

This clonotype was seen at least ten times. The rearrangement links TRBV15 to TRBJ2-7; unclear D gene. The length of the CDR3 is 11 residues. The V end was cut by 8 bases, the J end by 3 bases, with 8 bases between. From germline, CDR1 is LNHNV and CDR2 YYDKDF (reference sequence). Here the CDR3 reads CATLLSYEQYF. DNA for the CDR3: TGTGCCACCTTACTTAGCTACGAGCAGTACTTC.